These 24 T cell receptor beta chains came from one sample sequenced in a study of sequential checkpoint blockade in melanoma (dated by TCRdb to the late 2010s). Reading the label with the study, this specimen's treatment or condition is: randomized to nivolumab then ipilimumab (arm A) or the reverse (arm B). Library preparation was by the immunoSEQ multiplex PCR assay. The clones in this table, taken by TCRdb from immuneACCESS, are in-frame only. Not every clone is retained; where verified, under half of the shortfall comes from an unresolved V gene, and the cause of the rest is unknown. The sample has approximately 19,000 clones on record, more than 25% of them singletons. The biggest ten clones account for more than 5.5% of the sample. This material consisted of tumor tissue (inferred from file names), taken from a patient given nivolumab and ipilimumab in sequence. The receptors originated from a human donor with melanoma.

This clone has a handful of counts. The chain is built from TRBV6-8 and TRBJ2-1; no clear D. Germline V lookup: CDR1 MNHGY, CDR2 SAAAGT. The CDR3 is 14 residues long. Trimming pared 0 bases from V and 5 bases from J, leaving 8 bases between. The CDR3 DNA reads as TGTGCCAGCAGTTACTCCGGGCAGAACAATGAGCAGTTCTTC. It encodes CASSYSGQNNEQFF.

The V and J genes are TRBV29-1 and TRBJ2-2; a possible D gene is TRBD2 (6 bases). V lost 5 bases and J 7 bases, leaving 14 bases between the germline ends. There are 13 residues in the CDR3. CDR1 is SQVTM, CDR2 ANQGSEA, per germline. The CDR3 loop reads CSVRKGTYGELFF. CDR3 nucleotides: TGCAGCGTTCGAAAGGGGACTTACGGGGAGCTGTTTTTT.

This clone was seen once. The chain links TRBV19 to TRBJ2-1, with 11 bases lining up with TRBD2. Trimming at V came to 6 bases and at J to 4 bases, leaving 11 bases not matched to a gene. The CDR3 spans 17 residues. Germline values: CDR1 LNHDA, CDR2 SQIVND (reference sequence). CDR3 loop: CASRSVAGGFAYNEQFF. As DNA, the CDR3 is TGTGCCAGTAGATCGGTAGCGGGAGGGTTCGCGTACAATGAGCAGTTCTTC.

V usage is TRBV30 and J usage is TRBJ2-7; tentatively, D is TRBD2 (5 bases). There are 13 residues in the CDR3. Germline V gene data show CDR1 as GTSNPN and CDR2 as SVGIG (reference sequence). The V gene lost 0 bases and the J gene lost 4 bases, with 10 bases spanning the gap. The CDR3 sequence: CAWSVGLAYEQYF. CDR3 in DNA: TGTGCCTGGAGTGTAGGACTCGCATACGAGCAGTACTTC.

The chain uses TRBV19 and TRBJ1-2, with a tentative D call TRBD1 (6 bases). CDR1 is LNHDA and CDR2 is SQIVND in the germline V gene (reference sequence). V was trimmed by 7 bases and J by 2 bases, leaving 14 bases between them. The CDR3 is made up of 14 amino acids. DNA of the CDR3: TGTGCCAGTAACCTAGGGGACAACAACTATGGCTACACCTTC. Translation: CASNLGDNNYGYTF.

This clone was found a few times. The genes are TRBV30 and TRBJ1-1, with D possibly being TRBD1 (6 bases). CDR1 GTSNPN and CDR2 SVGIG come from the germline V gene (reference sequence). The CDR3 consists of 13 residues. The V and J ends lost 0 bases and 4 bases respectively, with 9 bases between them. The DNA of the CDR3 is TGTGCCTGGAGTGTACAGGGTTCCACTGAAGCTTTCTTT. Its translation: CAWSVQGSTEAFF.

This clone has just a few counts. The chain uses TRBV6-8 and TRBJ2-1; 8 nucleotides match TRBD1. Germline CDR1 reads MNHGY; CDR2 reads SAAAGT. The CDR3 is 15 residues long. V was pared by 6 bases and J by 2 bases, with 6 bases of the junction left unmatched. CDR3 in amino acids: CASSARQGPYNEQFF. As DNA, the CDR3 is TGTGCCAGCAGCGCGAGACAGGGGCCCTACAATGAGCAGTTCTTC.

The chain recombines TRBV5-1 with TRBJ2-1; the match to TRBD2 covers 7 bases. This CDR3 contains 18 residues. CDR1 is SGHRS, CDR2 YFSETQ, per germline. V was pared by 0 bases and J by 3 bases, with 12 bases of the junction left unmatched. This CDR3 is CASSLEVVGTTNYNEQFF. Written as DNA, the CDR3 is TGCGCCAGCAGCTTGGAGGTCGTTGGGACTACTAACTACAATGAGCAGTTCTTC.

The chain recombines TRBV6-8 with TRBJ1-2; 9 bases are a match to TRBD1. Germline assignment: CDR1 MNHGY and CDR2 SAAAGT. This CDR3 comprises 14 residues. Unmatched junction bases numbered 8, after V lost 7 bases and J lost 5 bases. In nucleotides, the CDR3 is TGTGCCAGCAACGAATACAGGGGGCTATATGGCTACACCTTC. It specifies CASNEYRGLYGYTF.

The gene calls are TRBV9 and TRBJ2-6, with unresolved D. Germline loops: CDR1 SGDLS, CDR2 YYNGEE. V lost 5 bases and J lost 0, with 12 bases in between. The CDR3 spans 16 residues. The CDR3 sequence is CASSERESSGANVLTF. DNA for the CDR3: TGTGCCAGCAGTGAACGAGAAAGCTCTGGGGCCAACGTCCTGACTTTC.

The chain joins TRBV30 to TRBJ1-4; no reliable D call. V dropped 3 bases and J dropped 0 bases, with 14 bases sitting between them. CDR3 length: 16 amino acids. CDR1 is GTSNPN, CDR2 SVGIG, per germline (reference sequence). The CDR3 is CAWSRWREATNEKLFF. In DNA form, the CDR3 reads TGTGCCTGGAGCAGGTGGAGGGAGGCAACTAATGAAAAACTGTTTTTT.

In this sample, this clone turned up a few times. J is TRBJ1-2 and V is TRBV9; D call uncertain. With 5 bases removed from V and 6 bases from J, the gap between germline ends came to 14 bases. The CDR3 has 13 amino acids. CDR1 and CDR2 from the germline V gene are SGDLS and YYNGEE. The CDR3: CASSEGRYNGYTF. CDR3 DNA sequence: TGTGCCAGCAGTGAGGGCAGATACAATGGCTACACCTTC.

The chain employs TRBV19 and TRBJ1-6; D is ambiguous. Per germline, CDR1 LNHDA and CDR2 SQIVND (reference sequence). The V and J ends lost 10 bases and 5 bases respectively, with 12 bases between them. CDR3 length: 13 residues. CDR3 protein: CATRRLDNSPLHF. The CDR3 DNA follows: TGTGCCACCCGGAGGCTTGATAATTCACCCCTCCACTTT.

With respect to this clone: In the same sample, other DNA sequences code for this CDR3. The rearrangement joins TRBV18 to TRBJ1-3, with D uncertain. Deletions cut 1 base from V and 0 bases from J, with 4 bases between. This CDR3 contains 14 residues. In germline, CDR1 is KGHSH, CDR2 LQKENI. For the CDR3, the DNA is TGTGCCAGCTCACCACAAGTCTCTGGAAACACCATATATTTT. This codes for CASSPQVSGNTIYF.

This clone was recorded a few times. The chain combines TRBV9 with TRBJ1-1, with D maybe TRBD1 (5 bases). This CDR3 contains 15 residues. Germline loops: CDR1 SGDLS, CDR2 YYNGEE. Deletions cut 0 bases from V and 8 bases from J, with 17 bases between. In DNA form, the CDR3 reads TGTGCCAGCAGCGTAGCTACGGGACGCCGCTCGGAAGCTTTCTTT. This codes for CASSVATGRRSEAFF.

The chain couples TRBV18 to TRBJ1-1; D is uncertain. The CDR3 length is 16 residues. V was pared by 3 bases and J by 2 bases, with 16 bases between. Germline loops: CDR1 KGHSH, CDR2 LQKENI. The CDR3 reads CASSPIPQPHNTEAFF. Written as DNA, the CDR3 is TGTGCCAGCTCACCGATTCCCCAGCCCCATAACACTGAAGCTTTCTTT.

V gene TRBV30 combines with J gene TRBJ2-1; no clear D. Looked up from germline, CDR1 is GTSNPN and CDR2 is SVGIG (reference sequence). Trimming removed 2 bases from V and 0 bases from J, with 11 bases in between. The CDR3 totals 15 residues. The CDR3 loop is CAWSKTLSSYNEQFF. CDR3 coding DNA: TGTGCCTGGAGTAAGACACTAAGCTCCTACAATGAGCAGTTCTTC.

This clone was counted only a few times. The chain links TRBV6-8 to TRBJ1-5; no clear D. V dropped 0 bases and J dropped 5 bases, with 5 bases sitting between them. The length of the CDR3 is 13 residues. The germline gives CDR1 MNHGY, CDR2 SAAAGT. Here the CDR3 reads CASSYSKDQPQHF. In nucleotides, the CDR3 is TGTGCCAGCAGTTACTCGAAAGATCAGCCCCAGCATTTT.

This clone was seen ten or more times. V gene TRBV11-3 combines with J gene TRBJ2-7; 12 nucleotides align to TRBD1. Germline V gene lookup returns CDR1 SGHNT and CDR2 YENEEA. V lost 2 bases and J lost 2; bases outside the gene matches: 4. This CDR3 is 16 amino acids long. CDR3 DNA: TGTGCCAGCAGCTTACCATGGGACAGGGGGCCCTACGAGCAGTACTTC. Encoded protein: CASSLPWDRGPYEQYF.

The sample holds a few counts of this clone. The chain is built from TRBV5-1 and TRBJ2-6; perhaps TRBD1 as D (6 bases). Germline V gene lookup returns CDR1 SGHRS and CDR2 YFSETQ. The CDR3 runs 18 residues. V was shortened by 1 base and J by 0 bases, with 14 bases between the two germline ends. The CDR3 loop is CASSLTGNGGSGANVLTF. In nucleotides, the CDR3 is TGCGCCAGCAGCTTGACAGGGAATGGGGGCTCTGGGGCCAACGTCCTGACTTTC.

The CDR3 spells CASSAPRGSNPYEQYF. The CDR3 DNA sequence: TGTGCCAGCAGTGCTCCCAGGGGATCCAATCCCTACGAGCAGTACTTC. This chain joins TRBV28 and TRBJ2-7; TRBD1 is a possible D gene (6 bases). The CDR3 covers 16 residues. Between the trimmed V and J ends, which lost 5 bases and 2 bases, there was a span of 19 bases. CDR1 MDHEN and CDR2 SYDVKM come from the germline V gene.

The chain recombines TRBV6-8 with TRBJ1-2, with a tentative D call TRBD1 (6 bases). The CDR3 loop spans 15 amino acids. The germline V gene encodes CDR1 MNHGY and CDR2 SAAAGT. V was shortened by 5 bases and J by 0 bases, with 13 bases between the two germline ends. The chain's CDR3 is CASSPDRIPNYGYTF. The DNA of the CDR3 is TGTGCCAGCAGTCCCGACAGGATCCCTAACTATGGCTACACCTTC.

This clone was seen a few times. The chain recombines TRBV7-1 with TRBJ1-1; D may be TRBD1 (5 bases). TRBV7-1 is an ORF, and what it does is uncertain. V shed 4 bases and J shed 8 bases, with 14 bases lying between them. The CDR3 consists of 13 residues. CDR3 sequence reads: CASSFRETAEAFF. The CDR3 bases are TGTGCCAGCAGCTTCAGAGAGACAGCAGAAGCTTTCTTT.

This clone was detected a few times. The rearrangement joins TRBV6-8 to TRBJ1-1; D is unresolved. The CDR3 contains 13 residues. The germline V gene encodes CDR1 MNHGY and CDR2 SAAAGT. V lost 7 bases and J lost 0, with 9 bases in between. CDR3 nucleotide sequence: TGTGCCAGCACTTCCCAGTTGAACACTGAAGCTTTCTTT. This codes for CASTSQLNTEAFF.